A single sample is the source of the 30 T cell receptor beta chains below, sequenced in a study of T cell responses to AZD1222 COVID-19 vaccine. Sequencing was performed with immunoSEQ multiplex PCR; in TCRdb, only in-frame clones are kept and a portion is missing. The sample lists around 96,000 clones; 85% to 95% were seen once. The material was peripheral blood, obtained 28 days after the second AZD1222 dose. The receptor set was obtained from an adult who received the AZD1222 COVID-19 vaccine.

This rearrangement joins TRBV19 to TRBJ1-2; D remains unclear. The CDR3 has 17 residues. V was pared by 5 bases and J by 4 bases, with 23 bases between. In germline, CDR1 is LNHDA, CDR2 SQIVND (reference sequence). CDR3 sequence: CASSAWLSLVVFYGYTF. Written as DNA, the CDR3 is TGTGCCAGTAGTGCTTGGCTATCGTTGGTAGTCTTCTATGGCTACACCTTC.

V gene TRBV18 combines with J gene TRBJ2-1, with 8 bases lining up with TRBD2. The V gene end was trimmed by 3 bases and the J gene end by 3 bases; junction bases not matched to a gene: 7. Germline V CDR1 and CDR2: KGHSH, LQKENI. The CDR3 totals 16 residues. This chain's CDR3 is CASSPPVAGGYNEQFF. The CDR3 coding sequence is TGTGCCAGCTCACCGCCCGTGGCGGGGGGCTACAATGAGCAGTTCTTC.

This chain connects TRBV28 to TRBJ2-7, with D possibly being TRBD2 (7 bases). V lost 6 bases and J lost 4, with 16 bases in between. CDR1 MDHEN and CDR2 SYDVKM come from the germline V gene. This CDR3 spans 14 amino acids. The CDR3 loop reads CASRGAGHLYEQYF. The CDR3 nucleotides are TGTGCCAGCAGGGGAGCGGGACACTTATACGAGCAGTACTTC.

The chain recombines TRBV4-1 with TRBJ2-7, with D possibly being TRBD1 (6 bases). This CDR3 comprises 16 residues. Germline lookup yields CDR1 MGHRA and CDR2 YSYEKL. The germline V and J ends were trimmed by 0 bases and 3 bases, with 15 bases remaining between them. CDR3 protein: CASSQEPGHLIYEQYF. The CDR3 bases are TGCGCCAGCAGCCAAGAGCCGGGACACCTCATCTACGAGCAGTACTTC.

This rearrangement joins TRBV6-1 to TRBJ2-3, with D uncertain. V lost 3 bases and J 0 bases, leaving 7 bases between the germline ends. The CDR3 extends over 14 amino acids. The germline V gene has CDR1 MNHNS and CDR2 SASEGT. The DNA of the CDR3 is TGTGCCAGCAGTGACGGGTCTAGCACAGATACGCAGTATTTT. Encoded protein: CASSDGSSTDTQYF.

Here the CDR3 reads CASSFSRAGTQYF. DNA of the CDR3: TGTGCCAGCAGTTTCTCCAGGGCGGGGACCCAGTACTTC. The V call is TRBV28, the J call TRBJ2-5; either TRBD1 or TRBD2 may fit D (5 bases each). Germline CDR1 is MDHEN and CDR2 is SYDVKM. The CDR3 consists of 13 residues. With 3 bases removed from V and 7 bases from J, the gap between germline ends came to 12 bases.

V usage is TRBV5-1 and J usage is TRBJ1-3, with D unresolved. CDR1 is SGHRS, CDR2 YFSETQ, per germline. The V end lost 2 bases, the J end lost 0 bases, and 9 bases lay between the germline ends. CDR3 size: 15 residues. In nucleotides, the CDR3 is TGCGCCAGCAGCTTTGACCGAAGCTCTGGAAACACCATATATTTT. Translation: CASSFDRSSGNTIYF.

On this clone: The same CDR3 also results from other DNA sequences found in this sample. The rearrangement joins TRBV18 to TRBJ1-1, with TRBD1 matching 7 bases. This CDR3 is built from 15 residues. Germline V gene data show CDR1 as KGHSH and CDR2 as LQKENI. V shed 4 bases and J 0 bases; nucleotides not matched to a gene: 5. The CDR3 nucleotides read TGTGCCAGCTCACGCCCGGGACAGATGAACACTGAAGCTTTCTTT. Amino acids: CASSRPGQMNTEAFF.

The table lists this clone with a few counts. This chain uses TRBV7-9 with TRBJ2-2; 12 bases map to TRBD1. CDR1 and CDR2 (germline): SEHNR, FQNEAQ (reference sequence). CDR3 length: 15 residues. Trimming took 5 bases from V and 7 from J; bases not matched to a gene: 5. CDR3 residues: CASSRDRGQDGELFF. The CDR3 DNA sequence: TGTGCCAGCAGCCGGGACAGGGGGCAGGACGGGGAGCTGTTTTTT.

The V and J genes are TRBV5-1 and TRBJ1-4; no reliable D call. V lost 4 bases and J 0 bases, leaving 13 bases between the germline ends. Germline V gene data show CDR1 as SGHRS and CDR2 as YFSETQ. This CDR3 is 16 amino acids long. CDR3 sequence: CASSVRPGATNEKLFF. The CDR3 coding sequence is TGCGCCAGCAGCGTCCGCCCCGGGGCAACTAATGAAAAACTGTTTTTT.

V usage is TRBV6-5 and J usage is TRBJ1-1; 7 bases align to TRBD1. V gave up 7 bases and J gave up 12 bases; unmatched junction bases: 11. CDR1 is MNHEY, CDR2 SVGAGI, per germline. The CDR3 runs 12 residues. DNA of the CDR3: TGTGCCAGCAATAAGAAGACAGGGAGGCCTTTCTTT. It is translated as CASNKKTGRPFF.

The chain links TRBV11-3 to TRBJ2-1; no clear D gene. The CDR3 has 14 amino acids. CDR1 and CDR2 (germline): SGHNT, YENEEA. V lost 1 base to trimming and J lost 7 bases, with 11 bases between them. CDR3: CASSLGIFRNEQFF. CDR3 coding DNA: TGTGCCAGCAGCTTAGGTATTTTTAGGAATGAGCAGTTCTTC.

This chain connects TRBV5-1 to TRBJ2-7; tentatively, D is TRBD1 (5 bases). CDR1 is SGHRS, CDR2 YFSETQ, per germline. The CDR3 has 15 amino acids. V lost 2 bases to trimming and J lost 0 bases, with 12 bases between them. DNA for the CDR3: TGCGCCAGCAGCTTCGACAGCCAAAGCTCCTACGAGCAGTACTTC. It encodes CASSFDSQSSYEQYF.

The chain employs TRBV3-1 (or the pseudogene TRBV3-2) and TRBJ1-6; no firm D call. Deletions cut 1 base from V and 11 bases from J, with 9 bases between. The CDR3 spans 13 residues. The germline V gene encodes CDR1 LGHDT and CDR2 YNNKEL (reference sequence). The CDR3 nucleotides read TGTGCCAGCAGCCAAGGGGGAGCGACACCCCTCCACTTT. This translates into CASSQGGATPLHF.

This chain uses TRBV28 with TRBJ1-6, with 9 bases matching TRBD1. With V trimmed by 0 bases and J by 6 bases, 9 bases remained unmatched. This CDR3 comprises 18 residues. The germline V gene has CDR1 MDHEN and CDR2 SYDVKM. Written as DNA, the CDR3 is TGTGCCAGCAGTTTATGGATCGGGACAGGGTTTTCTAATTCACCCCTCCACTTT. The encoded protein is CASSLWIGTGFSNSPLHF.

V is TRBV7-3 and J is TRBJ2-7; D may match TRBD1 or TRBD2 (6 bases each). The germline gives CDR1 SGHTA, CDR2 FQGTGA. The CDR3 loop spans 14 amino acids. With 5 bases removed from V and 4 bases from J, the gap between germline ends came to 15 bases. CDR3 amino acids: CASSPGGRAYEQYF. The CDR3 DNA reads as TGTGCCAGCAGCCCTGGGGGGCGGGCGTACGAGCAGTACTTC.

This rearrangement joins TRBV5-8 to TRBJ1-2, with 9 bases aligning to TRBD1. CDR1 is SGHTS, CDR2 YDEGEE, per germline. CDR3 size: 16 residues. V shed 2 bases, J shed 8 bases, and the junction held 13 bases outside the gene matches. CDR3 residues: CASSFWTGDSKGGYTF. The DNA of the CDR3 is TGTGCCAGCAGCTTCTGGACAGGGGACTCCAAAGGGGGCTACACCTTC.

This clone was counted between two and nine times. The chain links TRBV11-2 to TRBJ2-7; 10 nucleotides line up with TRBD2. Germline V gene data show CDR1 as SGHAT and CDR2 as FQNNGV. This CDR3 spans 16 amino acids. V dropped 4 bases and J dropped 1; count of bases not matched to a gene: 7. The DNA for the CDR3 is TGTGCCAGCAGCTCAGGCGGGACTAGCGTTTCCTACGAGCAGTACTTC. As protein: CASSSGGTSVSYEQYF.

The chain links TRBV15 to TRBJ2-1; D possibly corresponds to TRBD1 (5 bases). CDR3 length: 15 residues. CDR1 and CDR2 from the germline V gene are LNHNV and YYDKDF (reference sequence). V was cut by 0 bases and J by 0 bases, with 6 bases left in between. This chain's CDR3 is CATSRDGASYNEQFF. The CDR3, as DNA: TGTGCCACCAGCAGAGATGGGGCCTCCTACAATGAGCAGTTCTTC.

The chain recombines TRBV7-2 with TRBJ2-1; D remains unclear. CDR1 is SGHTA and CDR2 is FQGNSA in the germline V gene. The length of the CDR3 is 15 residues. Trimming removed 4 bases from V and 0 bases from J, with 10 bases in between. The CDR3 region has the DNA TGTGCCAGCAGCTCTACCCCTGGCTCCTACAATGAGCAGTTCTTC. As protein: CASSSTPGSYNEQFF.

The chain uses TRBV6-1 and TRBJ1-2; D might be TRBD1 (5 bases). Trimming took off 1 base at V and 2 bases at J, with 17 bases between the two ends. CDR1 and CDR2 from the germline V gene are MNHNS and SASEGT. The CDR3 spans 17 residues. The CDR3 spells CASSEDGRAGLNYGYTF. CDR3 sequence (DNA): TGTGCCAGCAGTGAAGATGGTAGGGCAGGGTTGAACTATGGCTACACCTTC.

CDR3 protein: CASSSAAGANYGYTF. The CDR3, as DNA: TGTGCCAGCAGTTCGGCGGCGGGGGCTAACTATGGCTACACCTTC. The gene calls are TRBV7-9 and TRBJ1-2; a possible D gene is TRBD1 (5 bases). Per germline, CDR1 SEHNR and CDR2 FQNEAQ (reference sequence). The CDR3 runs 15 residues. V was trimmed by 6 bases and J by 0 bases, leaving 14 bases between them.

The chain joins TRBV5-6 to TRBJ2-5; D might be TRBD1 (6 bases). The CDR3 is made up of 13 amino acids. The germline V gene has CDR1 SGHDT and CDR2 YYEEEE. Trimming took 4 bases from V and 2 from J, leaving 9 bases between them. CDR3 in amino acids: CASSIGQQETQYF. CDR3 sequence (DNA): TGTGCCAGCAGCATAGGACAGCAAGAGACCCAGTACTTC.

This clone was seen a handful of times. The V and J genes are TRBV2 and TRBJ2-7, with D unresolved. In germline, CDR1 is SNHLY, CDR2 FYNNEI. This CDR3 spans 12 amino acids. V was clipped by 7 bases and J by 6 bases, with 13 bases between them. The CDR3 DNA follows: TGTGCCAGCACATACGGTTCCGCCGAGCAGTACTTC. Translated: CASTYGSAEQYF.

This clone was seen a single time. The J gene is TRBJ1-5, the V gene TRBV28; D not resolved. V lost 5 bases and J lost 4, with 6 bases in between. The CDR3 is 12 residues long. Germline values: CDR1 MDHEN, CDR2 SYDVKM. CDR3 protein: CASSDLNQPQHF. The CDR3, as DNA: TGTGCCAGCAGTGACCTTAATCAGCCCCAGCATTTT.

The sample holds a few counts of this clone. This rearrangement joins TRBV6-2 or TRBV6-3 to TRBJ2-3; the D is unclear. The CDR3 has 14 amino acids. With 5 bases removed from V and 1 base from J, the gap between germline ends came to 10 bases. Germline V gene lookup returns CDR1 MNHEY and CDR2 SVGEGT. The CDR3 region is CASSHSLRTDTQYF. In DNA, the CDR3 is TGTGCCAGCAGTCATTCGCTACGCACAGATACGCAGTATTTT.

The chain has TRBV7-9 and TRBJ1-2; 8 nucleotides agree with TRBD1. J gave up 4 bases and V 5 bases, and 9 bases lay outside the gene matches. This CDR3 region has 15 residues. The germline gives CDR1 SEHNR, CDR2 FQNEAQ (reference sequence). CDR3 coding DNA: TGTGCCAGCAGCGAATCGTGGACAGGGACCTATGGCTACACCTTC. This translates into CASSESWTGTYGYTF.

Judged by abundance, this clone is medium-sized. The chain carries TRBV7-9 and TRBJ1-2; TRBD1 agrees at 8 bases. V dropped 5 bases and J dropped 2; count of bases not matched to a gene: 7. CDR1 and CDR2 from the germline V gene are SEHNR and FQNEAQ (reference sequence). This CDR3 is built from 15 residues. CDR3 amino acids: CASSAPGQANYGYTF. The CDR3 bases are TGTGCCAGCAGCGCTCCGGGACAGGCGAACTATGGCTACACCTTC.

The V gene is TRBV27, the J gene TRBJ1-2; 7 bases line up with TRBD1. This CDR3 spans 13 amino acids. Germline V gene lookup returns CDR1 MNHEY and CDR2 SMNVEV (reference sequence). Unmatched junction bases numbered 3, after V lost 6 bases and J lost 2 bases. This CDR3 is CASREDRNYGYTF. The CDR3 nucleotides are TGTGCCAGCAGAGAGGACAGGAACTATGGCTACACCTTC.

The chain joins TRBV7-2 to TRBJ1-2; no firm D call. CDR1 and CDR2 from the germline V gene are SGHTA and FQGNSA. V was clipped by 5 bases and J by 4 bases, with 17 bases between them. The CDR3 contains 15 residues. CDR3 protein: CASSQGLGPIYGYTF. Here the CDR3 DNA reads TGTGCCAGCAGCCAAGGGTTAGGGCCTATCTATGGCTACACCTTC.